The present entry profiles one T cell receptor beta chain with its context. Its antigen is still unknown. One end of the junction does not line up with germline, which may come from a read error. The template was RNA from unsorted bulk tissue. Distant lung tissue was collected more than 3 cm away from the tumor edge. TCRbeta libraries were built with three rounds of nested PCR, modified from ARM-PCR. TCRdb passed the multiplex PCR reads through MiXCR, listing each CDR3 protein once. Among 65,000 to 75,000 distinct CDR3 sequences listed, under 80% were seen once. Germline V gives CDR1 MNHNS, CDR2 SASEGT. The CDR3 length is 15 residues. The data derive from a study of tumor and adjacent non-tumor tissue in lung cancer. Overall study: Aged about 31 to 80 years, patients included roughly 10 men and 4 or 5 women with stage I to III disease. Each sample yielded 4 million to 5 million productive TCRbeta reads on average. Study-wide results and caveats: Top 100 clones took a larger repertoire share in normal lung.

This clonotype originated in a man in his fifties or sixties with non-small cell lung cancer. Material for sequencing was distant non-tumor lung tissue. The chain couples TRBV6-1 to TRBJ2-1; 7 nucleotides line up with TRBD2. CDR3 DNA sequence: TGTGCCAGTAACGCCGGGGCTAGCGGTTACAATGAGCAGTTATTC. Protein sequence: CASNAGASGYNEQLF.